The 25 T cell receptor beta chains below were found in one sample sequenced in a study of blood T cell repertoires in COVID-19. Here immunoSEQ multiplex PCR was the method, and the copy in TCRdb shows in-frame clones only, minus some. The data show some 290,000 clones, with approximately 87% seen just once and roughly 4.6% held by the top ten. The sequenced material came from peripheral blood. Receptors originate from a man aged 60 to 75 who had recovered from COVID-19.

The rearrangement joins TRBV5-1 to TRBJ2-1; TRBD2 matches at 9 bases. V lost 3 bases and J lost 9; bases outside the gene matches: 19. Per germline, CDR1 SGHRS and CDR2 YFSETQ. The CDR3 extends over 18 amino acids. The CDR3 DNA follows: TGCGCCAGCAGCTCCGGGCCCTTACCTAGCGGGACAAGTGGTGAGCAGTTCTTC. Protein product: CASSSGPLPSGTSGEQFF. The whole variable domain, filled in from reference TRBV5-1 and TRBJ2-1, reads KAGVTQTPRYLIKTRGQQVTLSCSPISGHRSVSWYQQTPGQGLQFLFEYFSETQRNKGNFPGRFSGRQFSNSRSEMNVSTLELGDSALYLCASSSGPLPSGTSGEQFFGPGTRLTVL.

J is TRBJ2-2 and V is TRBV19; the match to TRBD1 covers 8 bases. The CDR3 totals 13 residues. V shed 7 bases and J 6 bases; nucleotides not matched to a gene: 4. Germline V gives CDR1 LNHDA, CDR2 SQIVND (reference sequence). The CDR3 DNA is TGTGCCAGTACCCCGGGACAGGCCGGGGAGCTGTTTTTT. Amino acids: CASTPGQAGELFF.

The gene calls are TRBV12-3 or TRBV12-4 and TRBJ1-2; 9 bases fit TRBD1. There are 13 residues in the CDR3. V gave up 6 bases and J gave up 11 bases; unmatched junction bases: 10. The CDR3 here is CASSRRQGERYTF. CDR3 in DNA: TGTGCCAGCAGCCGCCGACAGGGGGAGAGATACACCTTC.

The chain recombines TRBV19 with TRBJ2-3; D gene uncertain. Trimming cost V 3 bases and J 3 bases, with 10 bases left between them. Germline values: CDR1 LNHDA, CDR2 SQIVND (reference sequence). This CDR3 comprises 14 residues. The CDR3 DNA reads TGTGCCAGTAGTATTGGGCAGCTAACAGATACGCAGTATTTT. It codes for CASSIGQLTDTQYF.

The chain uses TRBV15 and TRBJ1-2; 8 bases match TRBD1. V was pared by 1 base and J by 1 base, with 5 bases of the junction left unmatched. Looked up from germline, CDR1 is LNHNV and CDR2 is YYDKDF (reference sequence). The CDR3 runs to 16 residues. CDR3 sequence (DNA): TGTGCCACCAGCAGAGGCGGACAGGGCCTTAACTATGGCTACACCTTC. This sequence encodes CATSRGGQGLNYGYTF.

The J gene is TRBJ2-1, the V gene TRBV11-2; 7 bases match TRBD2. The germline V gene has CDR1 SGHAT and CDR2 FQNNGV. The V gene end was trimmed by 2 bases and the J gene end by 2 bases; junction bases not matched to a gene: 9. The CDR3 is made up of 17 amino acids. Here the CDR3 reads CASSLLAGRAPYNEQFF. In nucleotides, the CDR3 is TGTGCCAGCAGCTTATTAGCAGGGAGGGCCCCCTACAATGAGCAGTTCTTC.

J is TRBJ1-1 and V is TRBV5-1; D unclear. The CDR3 extends over 13 amino acids. Trimming shortened V by 4 bases and J by 0 bases, and 7 bases separated the two germline ends. In germline, CDR1 is SGHRS, CDR2 YFSETQ. CDR3 residues: CASSAGMNTEAFF. The CDR3 bases are TGCGCCAGCAGCGCTGGCATGAACACTGAAGCTTTCTTT. The full variable domain, rest sourced from reference TRBV5-1 and TRBJ1-1, is KAGVTQTPRYLIKTRGQQVTLSCSPISGHRSVSWYQQTPGQGLQFLFEYFSETQRNKGNFPGRFSGRQFSNSRSEMNVSTLELGDSALYLCASSAGMNTEAFFGQGTRLTVV.

The chain has TRBV3-1 (or the pseudogene TRBV3-2) and TRBJ1-6, with 11 bases identical to TRBD1. The CDR3 extends over 19 amino acids. The J segment lost 10 bases and the V segment lost 4 bases, leaving 18 bases of the junction unmatched. Germline CDR1 reads LGHDT; CDR2 reads YNNKEL (reference sequence). CDR3 sequence: CASSPIFGQGANRGSPLHF. For the CDR3, the DNA is TGTGCCAGCAGCCCAATTTTCGGACAGGGGGCGAATCGAGGCTCACCCCTCCACTTT.

CDR3 protein: CSVATGGFYEQYF. Here the CDR3 DNA reads TGCAGCGTGGCGACAGGGGGCTTCTACGAGCAGTACTTC. This rearrangement joins TRBV29-1 to TRBJ2-7, with 10 bases fitting TRBD1. V lost 6 bases to trimming and J lost 3 bases; unmatched junction nucleotides: 5. The length of the CDR3 is 13 residues. Germline CDR1 SQVTM, CDR2 ANQGSEA.

This clone was seen a handful of times. The chain joins TRBV2 to TRBJ1-2; D gene uncertain. With 7 bases removed from V and 6 bases from J, the gap between germline ends came to 18 bases. CDR1 and CDR2 from the germline V gene are SNHLY and FYNNEI. This CDR3 has 14 residues. CDR3 amino acids: CASTPSYSLNGYTF. In DNA form, the CDR3 reads TGTGCCAGCACCCCATCGTATAGTCTAAATGGCTACACCTTC. The variable domain in full, with the rest retrieved from reference TRBV2 and TRBJ1-2, is EPEVTQTPSHQVTQMGQEVILRCVPISNHLYFYWYRQILGQKVEFLVSFYNNEISEKSEIFDDQFSVERPDGSNFTLKIRSTKLEDSAMYFCASTPSYSLNGYTFGSGTRLTVV.

This chain joins TRBV7-6 and TRBJ2-1; 12 bases agree with TRBD1. Looked up from germline, CDR1 is SGHVS and CDR2 is FNYEAQ. The ends lost 5 bases at V and 5 bases at J; junction bases unmatched: 7. CDR3 size: 16 residues. The CDR3 is CASSAGTGGYDNEQFF. The CDR3 nucleotides read TGTGCCAGCAGCGCAGGGACAGGGGGCTACGACAATGAGCAGTTCTTC.

The count of this clone is one. The chain has TRBV7-6 and TRBJ2-7, with D possibly matching TRBD2 (6 bases). The V end was cut by 7 bases, the J end by 0 bases, with 16 bases between. Germline-derived CDR1 and CDR2 are SGHVS and FNYEAQ. The CDR3 runs 15 residues. The CDR3 reads CASTPQRGSSYEQYF. The CDR3 region has the DNA TGTGCCAGCACCCCACAACGGGGGAGCTCCTACGAGCAGTACTTC.

The CDR3: CATKIQENTEAFF. CDR3 bases: TGTGCCACGAAAATACAGGAGAACACTGAAGCTTTCTTT. This chain joins TRBV18 and TRBJ1-1; tentatively, D is TRBD1 (5 bases). The V end lost 10 bases, the J end lost 1 base, and 13 bases lay between the germline ends. Germline CDR1 KGHSH, CDR2 LQKENI. CDR3 length equals 13 residues.

The rearrangement links TRBV7-9 to TRBJ1-2; D may be TRBD1 (5 bases). Germline CDR1 SEHNR, CDR2 FQNEAQ (reference sequence). This CDR3 has 14 amino acids. V shed 1 base and J shed 4 bases, with 10 bases lying between them. The CDR3 bases are TGTGCCAGCAGCTTAGGTACAGGAGCCTATGGCTACACCTTC. Protein sequence: CASSLGTGAYGYTF.

The chain employs TRBV5-1 and TRBJ2-1, with TRBD1 identical over 7 bases. The V gene's germline CDR1 is SGHRS and CDR2 YFSETQ. The ends lost 4 bases at V and 3 bases at J; junction bases unmatched: 4. CDR3 size: 14 residues. In DNA form, the CDR3 reads TGCGCCAGCAGCATTGGACAGGTCTACAATGAGCAGTTCTTC. Translating gives CASSIGQVYNEQFF.

The V gene is TRBV5-1, the J gene TRBJ2-1; 8 bases map to TRBD2. Germline CDR1 and CDR2: SGHRS and YFSETQ. The trim removed 4 bases at V and 8 bases at J, leaving 14 bases unmatched. This CDR3 comprises 16 residues. In DNA, the CDR3 is TGCGCCAGCAGCCAACAACCGGGACTAGTGATCGATGAGCAGTTCTTC. Its translation: CASSQQPGLVIDEQFF.

CDR3 nucleotide sequence: TGTGCCAGCTCACTTAGACAGGGCCACGAGCAGTACTTC. Translation gives CASSLRQGHEQYF. The V and J genes are TRBV18 and TRBJ2-7, with 7 bases identical to TRBD1. The V gene end was trimmed by 4 bases and the J gene end by 5 bases; junction bases not matched to a gene: 5. The length of the CDR3 is 13 residues. CDR1 KGHSH and CDR2 LQKENI come from the germline V gene.

The sample holds one count of this clone. The chain combines TRBV29-1 with TRBJ1-6, with TRBD1 matching over 9 bases. Germline V lookup: CDR1 SQVTM, CDR2 ANQGSEA. The CDR3 contains 13 residues. V trimming: 7 bases; J trimming: 4 bases; junction bases outside the gene matches: 2. This CDR3 is CSGGQGYNSPLHF. The CDR3, as DNA: TGCAGCGGGGGACAGGGTTATAATTCACCCCTCCACTTT.

The DNA of the CDR3 is TGTGCCACCAGCACCCAGAGGAATTCACCCCTCCACTTT. Residues: CATSTQRNSPLHF. The chain employs TRBV15 and TRBJ1-6; no definite D call. There are 13 residues in the CDR3. Germline V gives CDR1 LNHNV, CDR2 YYDKDF (reference sequence). The germline V and J ends were trimmed by 4 bases and 7 bases, with 8 bases remaining between them.

The chain employs TRBV3-1 (or the pseudogene TRBV3-2) and TRBJ2-5; tentatively, D is TRBD2 (6 bases). The CDR3 has 14 residues. The germline gives CDR1 LGHDT, CDR2 YNNKEL (reference sequence). The germline V and J ends were trimmed by 4 bases and 9 bases, with 18 bases remaining between them. The CDR3 nucleotides read TGTGCCAGCAGCCGGGACTCCTTTACCAGGGCCCAGTACTTC. Translating gives CASSRDSFTRAQYF.

The sample holds one count of this clone. V usage is TRBV18 and J usage is TRBJ1-1; 7 bases map to TRBD1. The germline CDR1 and CDR2 sequences are KGHSH and LQKENI. The CDR3 extends over 16 amino acids. With 4 bases clipped from V and 5 bases from J, the junction kept 13 bases outside the gene matches. CDR3 sequence (DNA): TGTGCCAGCTCACGAAGGAGGGACAGACAAGATACTGAAGCTTTCTTT. Encoded protein: CASSRRRDRQDTEAFF.

The chain has TRBV5-1 and TRBJ2-5; D may be TRBD1 (8 bases). The CDR3 has 16 residues. The germline V and J ends were trimmed by 4 bases and 4 bases, with 20 bases remaining between them. Germline V gene lookup returns CDR1 SGHRS and CDR2 YFSETQ. The CDR3 is CASSPPTGGGIETQYF. The CDR3 DNA reads as TGCGCCAGCAGCCCTCCAACAGGGGGAGGGATAGAGACCCAGTACTTC.

The chain joins TRBV5-3 to TRBJ1-4; D is perhaps TRBD1 (5 bases). TRBV5-3 falls under the ORF class, with uncertain function. The CDR3 is 9 residues long. DNA of the CDR3: TGTTGCAGGGATGAAAAACTGTTTTTT. It is translated as CCRDEKLFF.

This clone appeared a few times. V is TRBV4-2 and J is TRBJ1-5; weak D call: TRBD1 (5 bases). The CDR3 covers 14 residues. The germline V gene has CDR1 LGHNA and CDR2 YNFKEQ. V was trimmed by 6 bases and J by 4 bases, leaving 13 bases between them. In nucleotides, the CDR3 is TGTGCCAGCAGTTTAAGGGCAGGGAATCAGCCCCAGCATTTT. Its translation is CASSLRAGNQPQHF.

This clone was observed once. The chain uses TRBV5-4 and TRBJ1-1; tentative D call: TRBD1 (6 bases). CDR3 length: 15 amino acids. Trimming took off 4 bases at V and 1 base at J, with 14 bases between the two ends. The germline V gene has CDR1 SGHNT and CDR2 YYREEE (reference sequence). The CDR3 here is CASSASGHSNTEAFF. DNA for the CDR3: TGTGCCAGCAGCGCGTCGGGACACTCGAACACTGAAGCTTTCTTT.